A selection of T cell receptor beta chains follows, all from one sample in a study of T cells in Graves' hyperthyroidism and ophthalmopathy. Via MiXCR, TCRdb re-called the multiplex PCR reads, giving one row per CDR3 protein. The sample lists fewer than 700,000 distinct CDR3 sequences, 17% occurring once. Sequencing input: blood. Receptors were obtained from a woman aged 18-29 years with Graves' ophthalmopathy. CDR3s include the opening cysteine and the closing phenylalanine or tryptophan. A D gene is named only where the DNA matches it firmly. Where a row states a size, it is once, few, many or the class of an expanded clone; other rows omit it.

>TRBJ1-2|.|TRBV2|many
CASSEGPGGGYTF
>TRBJ2-3|TRBD2|TRBV15|few
CATSGPRGGSTSTDTQYF
>TRBJ1-1|.|TRBV6-1|.
CASSEYRAPAFF
>TRBJ1-2|.|TRBV5-1|many
CASSLAGGSYGYTF
>TRBJ2-7|.|TRBV28|many
CASKWSSTYEQYF
>TRBJ2-2|.|TRBV27|few
CASSLVYTTGELFF
>TRBJ1-6|.|TRBV6-1|.
CASRPDYNSPLHF
>TRBJ2-5|.|TRBV7-8|.
CASKGIPETQYF
>TRBJ2-5|TRBD1|TRBV7-9|.
CASSPGTGPETQYF
>TRBJ1-6|.|TRBV6-2/TRBV6-3|.
CASSSPRGGRGSYNSPLHF
>TRBJ2-5|TRBD2|TRBV7-2|few
CATARTSRQETQYF
>TRBJ2-2|.|TRBV6-1|few
CASSVGHITGELFF
>TRBJ2-5|TRBD2|TRBV3-1|many
CASSQLAGGVKRETQYF
>TRBJ2-2|.|TRBV7-8|.
CASSLAPGTGELFF
>TRBJ2-7|TRBD2|TRBV20-1|.
CSATKGLAGAYEQYF
>TRBJ1-1|.|TRBV3-1|few
CASSHTDTMVPEAFF
>TRBJ1-2|.|TRBV6-2/TRBV6-3|many
CASSYSGGRARVYGYTF
>TRBJ1-2|.|TRBV27|many
CASSFGGRYGYTF
>TRBJ2-1|TRBD2|TRBV7-2|.
CASSSPGLAGGQNEQFF
>TRBJ2-3|.|TRBV25-1|.
CASSEGSHPLFTDTQYF
>TRBJ1-2|.|TRBV7-9|few
CASSSQPYGYTF
>TRBJ2-3|.|TRBV3-1|many
CASSPEWAILTPTDTQYF
>TRBJ2-3|TRBD2|TRBV5-6|few
CASSWGTSGGTDTQYF
>TRBJ2-7|.|TRBV2|.
CASSYGDEQYF
>TRBJ2-3|TRBD1|TRBV5-1|.
CASEPGTGGPDTQYF
>TRBJ2-3|.|TRBV28|many
CASTPDVKDTQYF
>TRBJ1-2|.|TRBV27|many
CASSLSGQQGGGGYTF
>TRBJ2-2|.|TRBV7-2|many
CASSLVGYTGELFF
>TRBJ1-2|.|TRBV20-1|.
CSARELNGVYGYTF
>TRBJ1-2|TRBD1|TRBV6-1|many
CASSNRGGYGYTF
>TRBJ2-1|TRBD2|TRBV28|many
CASSILLAGGFLSPHEQFF
>TRBJ2-3|TRBD2|TRBV5-6|few
CASSLVLRTSEEDTQYF
>TRBJ2-3|TRBD1|TRBV6-1|few
CASSSHQQGFGSDTQYF
>TRBJ1-6|.|TRBV4-1|.
CASTKGIGRNSPLHF
>TRBJ1-2|.|TRBV6-1|few
CASSPDTLSGYTF
>TRBJ2-2|.|TRBV11-2|many
CASSWTGTGNTGELFF
>TRBJ1-2|.|TRBV2|many
CASSGSGTPSYGYTF
>TRBJ2-2|TRBD1|TRBV5-6|few
CASSWAGTANTGELFF
>TRBJ2-5|TRBD1|TRBV29-1|many
CSVELRTGKETQYF
>TRBJ1-3|TRBD1|TRBV7-9|.
CASSPETGEAGNTIHF
>TRBJ1-5|TRBD1|TRBV27|many
CASSPGGRGLSQPQHF
>TRBJ2-2|TRBD2|TRBV3-1|.
CASSPPGLAGVAGELFF
>TRBJ2-1|.|TRBV7-2|many
CASSLNPLATGFEFF
>TRBJ2-3|TRBD2|TRBV2|.
CASSTLAGEADTQYF
>TRBJ1-2|.|TRBV5-1|.
CASSLSQKGDGYTF
>TRBJ2-3|.|TRBV7-3|many
CASSAETDDTQYF
>TRBJ2-1|TRBD1|TRBV7-7|many
CASSLTTGVPYNEQFF